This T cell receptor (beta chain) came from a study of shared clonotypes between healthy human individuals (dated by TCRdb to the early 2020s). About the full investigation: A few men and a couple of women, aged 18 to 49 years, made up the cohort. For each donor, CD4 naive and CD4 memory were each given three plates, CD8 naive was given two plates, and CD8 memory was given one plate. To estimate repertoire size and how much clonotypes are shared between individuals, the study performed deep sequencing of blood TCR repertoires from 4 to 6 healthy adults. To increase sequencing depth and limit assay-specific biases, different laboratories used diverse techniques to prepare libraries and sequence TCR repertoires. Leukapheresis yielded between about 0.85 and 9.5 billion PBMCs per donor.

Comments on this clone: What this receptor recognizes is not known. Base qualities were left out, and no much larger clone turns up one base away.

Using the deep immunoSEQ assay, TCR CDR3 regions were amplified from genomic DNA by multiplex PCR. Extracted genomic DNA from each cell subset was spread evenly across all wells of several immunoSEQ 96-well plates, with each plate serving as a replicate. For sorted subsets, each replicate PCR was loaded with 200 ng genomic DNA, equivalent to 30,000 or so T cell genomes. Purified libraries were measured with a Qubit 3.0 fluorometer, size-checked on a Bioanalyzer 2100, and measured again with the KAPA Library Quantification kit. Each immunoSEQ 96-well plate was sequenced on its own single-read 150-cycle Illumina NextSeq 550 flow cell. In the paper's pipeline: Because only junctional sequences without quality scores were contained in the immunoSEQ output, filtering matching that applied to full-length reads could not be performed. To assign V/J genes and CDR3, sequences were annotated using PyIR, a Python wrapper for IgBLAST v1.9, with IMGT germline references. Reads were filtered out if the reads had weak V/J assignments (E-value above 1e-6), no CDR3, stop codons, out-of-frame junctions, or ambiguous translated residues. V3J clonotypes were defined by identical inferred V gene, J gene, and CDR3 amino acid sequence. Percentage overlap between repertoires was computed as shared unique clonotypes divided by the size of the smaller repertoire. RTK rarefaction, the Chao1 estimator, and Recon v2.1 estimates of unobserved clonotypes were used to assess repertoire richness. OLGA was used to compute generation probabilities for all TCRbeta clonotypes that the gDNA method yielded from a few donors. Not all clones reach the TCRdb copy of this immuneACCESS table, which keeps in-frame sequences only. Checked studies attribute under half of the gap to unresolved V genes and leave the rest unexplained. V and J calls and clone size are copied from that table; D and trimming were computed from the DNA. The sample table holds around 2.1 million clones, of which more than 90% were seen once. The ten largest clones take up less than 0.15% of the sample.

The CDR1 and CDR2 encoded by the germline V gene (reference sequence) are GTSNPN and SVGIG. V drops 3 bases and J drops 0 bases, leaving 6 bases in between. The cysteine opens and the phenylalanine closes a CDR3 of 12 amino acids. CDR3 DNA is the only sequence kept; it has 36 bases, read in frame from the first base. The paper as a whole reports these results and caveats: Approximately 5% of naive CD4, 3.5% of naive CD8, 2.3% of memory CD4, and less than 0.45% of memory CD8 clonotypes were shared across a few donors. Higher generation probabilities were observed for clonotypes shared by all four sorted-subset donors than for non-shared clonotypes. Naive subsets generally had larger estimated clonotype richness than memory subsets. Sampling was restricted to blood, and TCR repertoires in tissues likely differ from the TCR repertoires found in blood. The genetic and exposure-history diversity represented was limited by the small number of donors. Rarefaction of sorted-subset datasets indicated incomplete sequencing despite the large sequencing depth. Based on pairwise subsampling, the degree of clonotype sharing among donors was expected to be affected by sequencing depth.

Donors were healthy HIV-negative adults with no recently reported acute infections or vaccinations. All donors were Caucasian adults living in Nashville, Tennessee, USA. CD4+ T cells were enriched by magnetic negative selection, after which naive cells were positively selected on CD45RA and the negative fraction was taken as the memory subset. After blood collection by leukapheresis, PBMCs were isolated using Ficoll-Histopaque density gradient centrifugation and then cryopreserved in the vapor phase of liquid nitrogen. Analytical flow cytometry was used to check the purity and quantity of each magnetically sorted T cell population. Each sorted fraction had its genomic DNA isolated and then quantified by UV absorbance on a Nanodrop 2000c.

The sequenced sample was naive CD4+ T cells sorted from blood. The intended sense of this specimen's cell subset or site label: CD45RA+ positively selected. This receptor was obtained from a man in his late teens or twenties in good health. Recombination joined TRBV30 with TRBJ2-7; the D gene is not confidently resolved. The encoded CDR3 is CAWRTSSYEQYF. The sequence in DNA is TGTGCCTGGAGGACAAGCTCCTACGAGCAGTACTTC. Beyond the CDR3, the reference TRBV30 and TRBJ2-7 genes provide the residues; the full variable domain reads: SQTIHQWPATLVQPVGSPLSLECTVEGTSNPNLYWYRQAAGRGLQLLFYSVGIGQISSEVPQNLSASRPQDRQFILSSKKLLLSDSGFYLCAWRTSSYEQYFGPGTRLTVT.